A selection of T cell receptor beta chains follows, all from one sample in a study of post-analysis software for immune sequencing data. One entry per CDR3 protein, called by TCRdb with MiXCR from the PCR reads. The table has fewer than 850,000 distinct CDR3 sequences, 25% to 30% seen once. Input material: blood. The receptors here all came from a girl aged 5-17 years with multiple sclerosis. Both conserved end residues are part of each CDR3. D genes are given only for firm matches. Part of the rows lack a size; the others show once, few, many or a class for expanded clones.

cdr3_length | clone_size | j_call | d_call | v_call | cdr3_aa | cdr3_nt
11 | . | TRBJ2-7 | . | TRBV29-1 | CSVVIIYEQYF | TGCAGCGTTGTAATAATCTACGAGCAGTACTTC
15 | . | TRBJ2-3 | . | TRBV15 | CATNPSGILTDTQYF | TGTGCCACCAACCCATCAGGGATCCTCACAGATACGCAGTATTTT
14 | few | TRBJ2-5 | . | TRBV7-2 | CASSLPLGSGAQYF | TGTGCCAGCAGCTTACCTCTGGGGAGTGGGGCCCAGTACTTC
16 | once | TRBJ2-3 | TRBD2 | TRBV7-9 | CASSLGGLAHTDTQYF | TGTGCCAGCAGCTTAGGCGGACTAGCGCACACAGATACGCAGTATTTT
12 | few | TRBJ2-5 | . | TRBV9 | CASSVRGETQYF | TGTGCCAGCAGTGTTAGAGGGGAGACCCAGTACTTC
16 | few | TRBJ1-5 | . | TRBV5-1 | CASSPFSGDSNQPQHF | TGCGCCAGCAGCCCATTTTCGGGGGATAGCAATCAGCCCCAGCATTTT
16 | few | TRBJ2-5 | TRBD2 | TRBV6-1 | CASSEGETSPRETQYF | TGTGCCAGCAGTGAAGGGGAGACTAGCCCAAGGGAGACCCAGTACTTC
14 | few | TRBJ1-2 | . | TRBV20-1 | CSARDDRRVGGYTF | TGCAGTGCTAGAGATGATCGGCGGGTCGGGGGCTACACCTTC
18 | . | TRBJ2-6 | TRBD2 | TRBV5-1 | CASSLRLAGEAGANVLTF | TGCGCCAGCTCATTAAGGTTAGCGGGAGAAGCTGGGGCCAACGTCCTGACTTTC
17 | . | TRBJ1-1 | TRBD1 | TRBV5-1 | CASSLVGQGMKDTKAFF | TGCGCCAGCAGCTTGGTGGGACAGGGGATGAAGGATACTAAAGCTTTCTTT
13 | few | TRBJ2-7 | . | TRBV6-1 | CASSIPSPYEQYF | TGTGCCAGCTCCATTCCCTCCCCTTACGAGCAGTACTTC
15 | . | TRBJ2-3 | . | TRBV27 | CASSPRDNTGDTQYF | TGTGCCAGCAGTCCTCGGGACAATACGGGAGATACGCAGTATTTT